The 32 T cell receptor beta chains presented below share a single source sample, sequenced in a study of blood T cell repertoires in COVID-19. TCRdb's table, derived via immunoSEQ multiplex PCR, lists solely in-frame clones and lacks some. The sample contains 50,000 to 70,000 clones, 85% to 90% of which appear only once. The material sequenced was peripheral blood. Receptor source: a human donor with active COVID-19. The donor label of this sample is uncertain.

For this clone: An end of the junction does not agree with germline; a read error may underlie this. This rearrangement joins TRBV6-2 or TRBV6-3 to TRBJ1-2, with a tentative D call TRBD1 (6 bases). The CDR3 runs to 16 residues. CDR1 is MNHEY, CDR2 SVGEGT, per germline. The CDR3 nucleotides are TGTGCCAGCAGTTACCTCCTGGACAGTCCTAACTATGGCTGCACCTTC. It encodes CASSYLLDSPNYGCTF.

The chain joins TRBV4-2 to TRBJ2-7, with 7 bases fitting TRBD2. CDR1 is LGHNA and CDR2 is YNFKEQ in the germline V gene. J was trimmed by 5 bases and V by 1 base; bases with no gene match: 5. The length of the CDR3 is 14 residues. The CDR3 nucleotides read TGTGCCAGCAGCCAAGCCGCAGGGAGGGACGAGCAGTACTTC. This encodes CASSQAAGRDEQYF.

This chain uses TRBV6-5 with TRBJ2-7, with TRBD2 matching over 9 bases. Germline V lookup: CDR1 MNHEY, CDR2 SVGAGI. The V segment lost 7 bases and the J segment 1 base; nucleotides outside the gene matches: 8. This CDR3 is built from 15 residues. This chain's CDR3 is CASNKETSGSYEQYF. CDR3 sequence (DNA): TGTGCCAGCAATAAAGAGACTAGCGGTTCCTACGAGCAGTACTTC.

The rearrangement joins TRBV11-2 to TRBJ2-5, with D possibly being TRBD2 (5 bases). CDR1 is SGHAT, CDR2 FQNNGV, per germline. This CDR3 spans 13 amino acids. V was pared by 5 bases and J by 5 bases, with 12 bases between. CDR3 bases: TGTGCCAGCAGCCCGATAGCGAGGGAGACCCAGTACTTC. Translating gives CASSPIARETQYF.

The genes are TRBV7-9 and TRBJ1-2; a weak D match, TRBD1 (5 bases). The CDR3 covers 13 residues. V shed 3 bases and J shed 3 bases, with 8 bases lying between them. Looked up from germline, CDR1 is SEHNR and CDR2 is FQNEAQ (reference sequence). The CDR3 reads CASSLWGDYGYTF. As DNA, the CDR3 is TGTGCCAGCAGCTTGTGGGGGGACTATGGCTACACCTTC. Filled out from reference TRBV7-9 and TRBJ1-2, the complete variable domain reads DTGVSQNPRHKITKRGQNVTFRCDPISEHNRLYWYRQTLGQGPEFLTYFQNEAQLEKSRLLSDRFSAERPKGSFSTLEIQRTEQGDSAMYLCASSLWGDYGYTFGSGTRLTVV.

The chain couples TRBV5-1 to TRBJ2-1, with D perhaps matching TRBD1 (6 bases). Germline CDR1 reads SGHRS; CDR2 reads YFSETQ. There are 15 residues in the CDR3. Trimming cost V 0 bases and J 4 bases, with 11 bases left between them. The CDR3 DNA sequence: TGCGCCAGCAGCTTGGCCTCCACAGGGTACAATGAGCAGTTCTTC. It translates to CASSLASTGYNEQFF.

The V gene is TRBV6-2 or TRBV6-3, the J gene TRBJ2-7, with a possible D match to TRBD1 (6 bases). The V gene's germline CDR1 is MNHEY and CDR2 SVGEGT. The CDR3 has 16 amino acids. The V gene lost 2 bases and the J gene lost 0 bases, with 14 bases spanning the gap. The CDR3 protein is CASSYGAGANSYEQYF. The CDR3 nucleotides read TGTGCCAGCAGTTACGGGGCAGGGGCCAACTCCTACGAGCAGTACTTC.

The CDR3 coding sequence is TGTGCCATCATGGCTAGCGGGAGAAAAGAGACCCAGTACTTC. Protein product: CAIMASGRKETQYF. The rearrangement links TRBV10-3 to TRBJ2-5; 10 bases align to TRBD2. This CDR3 is built from 14 residues. CDR1 is ENHRY and CDR2 is SYGVKD in the germline V gene. Trimming cost V 7 bases and J 3 bases; bases outside gene matches: 5.

The J gene is TRBJ1-6, the V gene TRBV3-1 (or the pseudogene TRBV3-2), with 7 nucleotides matching TRBD1. Trimming removed 3 bases from V and 14 bases from J; junction bases left unmatched: 10. CDR1 and CDR2 from the germline V gene are LGHDT and YNNKEL (reference sequence). The length of the CDR3 is 14 residues. In DNA form, the CDR3 reads TGTGCCAGCAGCCAGTCGGGACAGCCCCCTGCCCTCCACTTT. Translated: CASSQSGQPPALHF.

Worth noting for this clone: Other DNA sequences in the sample encode the same CDR3. The chain combines TRBV18 with TRBJ2-3; 8 bases line up with TRBD2. There are 13 residues in the CDR3. V lost 2 bases to trimming and J lost 6 bases; unmatched junction nucleotides: 1. In germline, CDR1 is KGHSH, CDR2 LQKENI. DNA of the CDR3: TGTGCCAGCTCACCAGGACTAGCTGATACGCAGTATTTT. Protein: CASSPGLADTQYF.

The J gene is TRBJ2-2, the V gene TRBV7-3, with 8 bases that match TRBD2. With V trimmed by 5 bases and J by 5 bases, 10 bases remained unmatched. The V gene's germline CDR1 is SGHTA and CDR2 FQGTGA. CDR3 length: 16 residues. DNA for the CDR3: TGTGCCAGCAGCCCCCGGGGGGCGGGAGGAACCGGGGAGCTGTTTTTT. This encodes CASSPRGAGGTGELFF.

V usage is TRBV6-2 or TRBV6-3 and J usage is TRBJ2-7, with 8 bases aligning to TRBD1. With V trimmed by 6 bases and J by 3 bases, 10 bases remained unmatched. CDR1 and CDR2 (germline): MNHEY, SVGEGT. There are 15 residues in the CDR3. The CDR3 nucleotides are TGTGCCAGCAGCGGGGACAGGACTCCAATCTACGAGCAGTACTTC. It encodes CASSGDRTPIYEQYF.

This clone was picked up one time. This rearrangement joins TRBV6-2 or TRBV6-3 to TRBJ1-1, with TRBD1 as a possible D gene (6 bases). The V and J ends lost 4 bases and 0 bases respectively, with 15 bases between them. This CDR3 comprises 16 residues. The germline gives CDR1 MNHEY, CDR2 SVGEGT. The CDR3 sequence: CASSSGQFIVNTEAFF. The CDR3, as DNA: TGTGCCAGCAGTTCAGGACAGTTTATAGTGAACACTGAAGCTTTCTTT.

J is TRBJ2-1 and V is TRBV5-3, with D possibly TRBD1 on 6 matching bases. TRBV5-3 is designated an ORF whose function remains uncertain. This CDR3 spans 17 amino acids. Trimming took 3 bases from V and 5 from J, leaving 21 bases between them. The CDR3 spells CARSSQLKPGHNNEQFF. CDR3 sequence (DNA): TGTGCCAGAAGCTCCCAATTAAAGCCGGGACACAACAATGAGCAGTTCTTC.

The chain combines TRBV9 with TRBJ2-5; D is ambiguous. CDR3 length: 16 residues. Germline-derived CDR1 and CDR2 are SGDLS and YYNGEE. V lost 0 bases to trimming and J lost 4 bases, with 16 bases between them. CDR3 sequence reads: CASSVGPGTTRETQYF. The DNA for the CDR3 is TGTGCCAGCAGCGTAGGCCCAGGTACCACCCGAGAGACCCAGTACTTC.

The chain links TRBV2 to TRBJ2-7, with D maybe TRBD2 (6 bases). V gave up 0 bases and J gave up 0 bases, with 12 bases separating them. The germline V gene encodes CDR1 SNHLY and CDR2 FYNNEI. CDR3 length: 16 residues. The CDR3 DNA sequence: TGTGCCAGCAGTGAAGCGCGGGGTAGCGTCTCCTACGAGCAGTACTTC. It translates to CASSEARGSVSYEQYF.

This rearrangement joins TRBV5-5 to TRBJ2-1; 9 bases are a match to TRBD2. CDR1 SGHKS and CDR2 YYEKEE come from the germline V gene (reference sequence). Trimming took 7 bases from V and 4 from J; bases not matched to a gene: 6. CDR3 length: 14 residues. The CDR3 DNA follows: TGTGCCAGCCGACTAGCGGCCCTTTACAATGAGCAGTTCTTC. The encoded protein is CASRLAALYNEQFF.

The gene calls are TRBV5-6 and TRBJ2-1; 12 positions match TRBD2. The CDR3 sequence is 16 residues long. Per germline, CDR1 SGHDT and CDR2 YYEEEE. The V and J ends lost 0 bases and 7 bases, in that order; junction bases with no gene match: 5. CDR3: CASSLGPSGRGNEQFF. DNA of the CDR3: TGTGCCAGCAGCTTGGGGCCTAGCGGGAGGGGGAATGAGCAGTTCTTC.

This chain uses TRBV7-2 with TRBJ2-7; unclear D gene. Trimming took off 2 bases at V and 6 bases at J, with 8 bases between the two ends. Germline V gene data show CDR1 as SGHTA and CDR2 as FQGNSA. This CDR3 is built from 12 residues. CDR3 loop: CASSLSPVEQYF. DNA for the CDR3: TGTGCCAGCAGCTTAAGCCCGGTCGAGCAGTACTTC. The full variable domain, in which reference TRBV7-2 and TRBJ2-7 provide the parts outside the CDR3, is GAGVSQSPSNKVTEKGKDVELRCDPISGHTALYWYRQSLGQGLEFLIYFQGNSAPDKSGLPSDRFSAERTGGSVSTLTIQRTQQEDSAVYLCASSLSPVEQYFGPGTRLTVT.

This chain joins TRBV7-3 and TRBJ1-6, with D perhaps matching TRBD1 (5 bases). CDR3 length: 14 amino acids. V lost 5 bases and J 6 bases, leaving 11 bases between the germline ends. Per the germline V gene, CDR1 is SGHTA and CDR2 is FQGTGA. The CDR3 region has the DNA TGTGCCAGCAGCCGGACATCTGGTAATTCACCCCTCCACTTT. Its translation: CASSRTSGNSPLHF.

This chain uses TRBV19 with TRBJ1-2, with 10 nucleotides matching TRBD1. The CDR3 runs to 13 residues. CDR1 is LNHDA, CDR2 SQIVND, per germline (reference sequence). Trimming took 4 bases from V and 7 from J; bases not matched to a gene: 3. DNA of the CDR3: TGTGCCAGTAGTACGGGACAGGGGCTTGGCTACACCTTC. This gives the protein CASSTGQGLGYTF.

The V and J genes are TRBV5-6 and TRBJ2-2; 7 bases line up with TRBD2. The V and J ends lost 3 bases and 1 base, in that order; junction bases with no gene match: 9. Germline V gene sequence: CDR1 SGHDT, CDR2 YYEEEE. This CDR3 has 17 residues. CDR3 DNA sequence: TGTGCCAGCAGCTCCCTGAAGGAGCGGGGGAACACCGGGGAGCTGTTTTTT. Translating it yields CASSSLKERGNTGELFF.

This chain uses TRBV5-4 with TRBJ2-3; 12 bases align to TRBD2. V trimming: 0 bases; J trimming: 5 bases; junction bases outside the gene matches: 4. Per germline, CDR1 SGHNT and CDR2 YYREEE (reference sequence). This CDR3 is built from 16 residues. Here the CDR3 reads CASSLARGLAGDTQYF. CDR3 coding DNA: TGTGCCAGCAGCTTGGCCAGGGGACTAGCGGGAGATACGCAGTATTTT.

The chain couples TRBV28 to TRBJ2-1; 7 bases map to TRBD2. V lost 2 bases to trimming and J lost 7 bases; unmatched junction nucleotides: 5. The CDR3 has 14 amino acids. Germline values: CDR1 MDHEN, CDR2 SYDVKM. This chain's CDR3 is CASSLVTSINEQFF. The CDR3 DNA reads TGTGCCAGCAGTTTAGTGACTAGCATAAATGAGCAGTTCTTC.

The chain is built from TRBV18 and TRBJ2-3, with D unresolved. CDR1 and CDR2 from the germline V gene are KGHSH and LQKENI. The V gene lost 2 bases and the J gene lost 0 bases, with 6 bases spanning the gap. The CDR3 is made up of 14 amino acids. DNA of the CDR3: TGTGCCAGCTCACCAGCCACTAGCACAGATACGCAGTATTTT. This codes for CASSPATSTDTQYF.

V is TRBV20-1 and J is TRBJ1-3; D remains unclear. Germline CDR1 and CDR2: DFQATT and SNEGSKA (reference sequence). The CDR3 totals 13 residues. V was cut by 3 bases and J by 2 bases, with 8 bases left in between. The CDR3 DNA reads TGCAGTGCTAGTTACCCAGCTGGAAACACCATATATTTT. It yields the protein CSASYPAGNTIYF.

The rearrangement links TRBV11-2 to TRBJ1-6; no definite D call. The germline CDR1 and CDR2 sequences are SGHAT and FQNNGV. V lost 0 bases to trimming and J lost 10 bases, with 13 bases between them. CDR3 length equals 15 residues. CDR3 in DNA: TGTGCCAGCAGCTTAGACTTGAGGGTAGGGTCACCCCTCCACTTT. Its translation is CASSLDLRVGSPLHF.

CDR3 bases: TGTGCCACCTCCGGGCTAGCGGGAGTCACAGATACGCAGTATTTT. It yields the protein CATSGLAGVTDTQYF. The genes are TRBV4-2 and TRBJ2-3; 10 nucleotides agree with TRBD2. This CDR3 contains 15 residues. Unmatched junction bases numbered 9, after V lost 10 bases and J lost 2 bases. Germline V gene lookup returns CDR1 LGHNA and CDR2 YNFKEQ.

This chain joins TRBV6-5 and TRBJ2-7, with D perhaps matching TRBD1 (6 bases). The CDR3 covers 14 residues. Trimming stripped 6 bases from V and 0 bases from J, with 12 bases between. Germline CDR1 reads MNHEY; CDR2 reads SVGAGI. The CDR3 sequence is CASSRTASSYEQYF. CDR3 in DNA: TGTGCCAGCAGCCGGACAGCTAGCTCCTACGAGCAGTACTTC.

The CDR3 sequence is CASSVGTSSYNSPLHF. CDR3 sequence (DNA): TGTGCCAGCAGCGTAGGAACGAGCTCCTATAATTCACCCCTCCACTTT. The V gene is TRBV9, the J gene TRBJ1-6; D is uncertain. V gave up 0 bases and J gave up 0 bases, with 7 bases separating them. The length of the CDR3 is 16 residues. CDR1 and CDR2 from the germline V gene are SGDLS and YYNGEE. The full variable domain, in which reference TRBV9 and TRBJ1-6 provide the parts outside the CDR3, is DSGVTQTPKHLITATGQRVTLRCSPRSGDLSVYWYQQSLDQGLQFLIQYYNGEERAKGNILERFSAQQFPDLHSELNLSSLELGDSALYFCASSVGTSSYNSPLHFGNGTRLTVT.

The rearrangement joins TRBV5-1 to TRBJ2-3, with TRBD1 as a possible D gene (5 bases). Trimming cost V 0 bases and J 2 bases, with 7 bases left between them. Looked up from germline, CDR1 is SGHRS and CDR2 is YFSETQ. This CDR3 region has 14 residues. CDR3 DNA sequence: TGCGCCAGCAGCTTGGGACAGCACACAGATACGCAGTATTTT. Residues: CASSLGQHTDTQYF.

The chain combines TRBV5-4 with TRBJ2-4, with 7 positions matching TRBD1. V dropped 0 bases and J dropped 7; count of bases not matched to a gene: 4. The CDR3 loop spans 14 amino acids. CDR1 and CDR2 (germline): SGHNT, YYREEE (reference sequence). This CDR3 reads CASSLEGARNIQYF. The CDR3 DNA follows: TGTGCCAGCAGCTTGGAGGGGGCAAGGAACATTCAGTACTTC.